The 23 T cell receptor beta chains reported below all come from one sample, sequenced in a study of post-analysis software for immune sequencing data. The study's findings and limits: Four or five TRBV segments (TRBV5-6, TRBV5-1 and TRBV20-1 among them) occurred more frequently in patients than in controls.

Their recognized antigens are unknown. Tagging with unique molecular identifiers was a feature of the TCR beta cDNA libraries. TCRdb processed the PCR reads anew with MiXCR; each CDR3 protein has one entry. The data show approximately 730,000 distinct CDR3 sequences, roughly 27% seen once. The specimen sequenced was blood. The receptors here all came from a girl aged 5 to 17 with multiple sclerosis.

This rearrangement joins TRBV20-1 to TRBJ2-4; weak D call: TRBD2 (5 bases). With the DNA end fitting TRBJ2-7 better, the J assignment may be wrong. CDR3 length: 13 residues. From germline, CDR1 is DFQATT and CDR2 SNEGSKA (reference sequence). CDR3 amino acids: CSARAGRSYEQYF. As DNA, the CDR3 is TGCAGTGCTAGAGCGGGGAGATCCTACGAGCAGTACTTC.

This chain's CDR3 is CASSLPGNAYGYTF. The DNA of the CDR3 is TGTGCCAGCAGTTTACCAGGGAACGCCTATGGCTACACCTTC. The chain links TRBV28 to TRBJ1-2; D might be TRBD1 (5 bases). The V and J ends lost 2 bases and 4 bases respectively, with 11 bases between them. This CDR3 spans 14 amino acids. Germline V gene lookup returns CDR1 MDHEN and CDR2 SYDVKM.

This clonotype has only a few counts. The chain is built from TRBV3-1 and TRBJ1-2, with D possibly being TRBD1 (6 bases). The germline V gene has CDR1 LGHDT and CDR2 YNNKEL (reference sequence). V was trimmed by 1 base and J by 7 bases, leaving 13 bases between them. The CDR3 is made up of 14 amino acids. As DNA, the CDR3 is TGTGCCAGCAGCCAAGGAGTGGGGGCGCCTGGCTACACCTTC. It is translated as CASSQGVGAPGYTF. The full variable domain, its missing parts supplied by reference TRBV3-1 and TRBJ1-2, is DTAVSQTPKYLVTQMGNDKSIKCEQNLGHDTMYWYKQDSKKFLKIMFSYNNKELIINETVPNRFSPKSPDKAHLNLHINSLELGDSAVYFCASSQGVGAPGYTFGSGTRLTVV.

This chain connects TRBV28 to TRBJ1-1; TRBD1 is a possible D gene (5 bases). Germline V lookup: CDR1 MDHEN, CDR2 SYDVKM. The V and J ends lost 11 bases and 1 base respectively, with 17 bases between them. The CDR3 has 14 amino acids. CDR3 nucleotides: TGTGCCGGCAAGCGGGGGTTAGGGAACACTGAAGCTTTCTTT. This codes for CAGKRGLGNTEAFF.

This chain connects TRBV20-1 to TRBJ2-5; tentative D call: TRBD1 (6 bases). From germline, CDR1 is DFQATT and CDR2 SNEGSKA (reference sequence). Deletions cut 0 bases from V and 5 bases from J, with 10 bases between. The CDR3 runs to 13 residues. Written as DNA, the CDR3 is TGCAGTGCTAGAGAGTACAGGGTGGAGACCCAGTACTTC. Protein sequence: CSAREYRVETQYF.

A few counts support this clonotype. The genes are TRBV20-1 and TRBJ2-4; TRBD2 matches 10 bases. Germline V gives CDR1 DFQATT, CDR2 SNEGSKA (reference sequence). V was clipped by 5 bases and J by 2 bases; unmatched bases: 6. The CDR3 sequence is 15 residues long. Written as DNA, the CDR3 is TGCAGTGCTGACCTAGCGGGAGTGTCCAAAAACATTCAGTACTTC. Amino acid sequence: CSADLAGVSKNIQYF.

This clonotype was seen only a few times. The CDR3 DNA sequence: TGCAGTGCTAGGAGACTTGAGGGCTCCTACAATGAGCAGTTCTTC. Translated: CSARRLEGSYNEQFF. The V gene is TRBV20-1, the J gene TRBJ2-1, with D perhaps matching TRBD2 (5 bases). Trimming left V 3 bases short and J 0 bases short, with 12 bases between. This CDR3 spans 15 amino acids. Germline V lookup: CDR1 DFQATT, CDR2 SNEGSKA (reference sequence).

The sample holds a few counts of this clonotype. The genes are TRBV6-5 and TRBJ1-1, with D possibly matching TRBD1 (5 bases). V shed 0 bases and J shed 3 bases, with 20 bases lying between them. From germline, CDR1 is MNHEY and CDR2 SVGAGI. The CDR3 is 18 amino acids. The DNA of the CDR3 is TGTGCCAGCAGTTACTCGACCGGGACGGCCGGTGGTGACACTGAAGCTTTCTTT. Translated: CASSYSTGTAGGDTEAFF.

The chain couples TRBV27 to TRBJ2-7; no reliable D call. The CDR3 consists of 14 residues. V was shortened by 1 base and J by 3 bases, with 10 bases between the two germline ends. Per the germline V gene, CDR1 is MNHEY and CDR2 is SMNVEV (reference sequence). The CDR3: CASSLFRSDYEQYF. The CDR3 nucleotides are TGTGCCAGCAGTTTATTCCGCTCTGACTACGAGCAGTACTTC.

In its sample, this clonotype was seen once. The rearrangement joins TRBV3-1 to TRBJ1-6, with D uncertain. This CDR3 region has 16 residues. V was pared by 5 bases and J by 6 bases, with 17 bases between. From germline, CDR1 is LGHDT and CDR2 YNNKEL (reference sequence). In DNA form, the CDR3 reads TGTGCCAGCAGCTTAGTCGGGAATAGAGGTAATTCACCCCTCCACTTT. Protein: CASSLVGNRGNSPLHF. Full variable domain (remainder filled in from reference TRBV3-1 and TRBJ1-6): DTAVSQTPKYLVTQMGNDKSIKCEQNLGHDTMYWYKQDSKKFLKIMFSYNNKELIINETVPNRFSPKSPDKAHLNLHINSLELGDSAVYFCASSLVGNRGNSPLHFGNGTRLTVT.

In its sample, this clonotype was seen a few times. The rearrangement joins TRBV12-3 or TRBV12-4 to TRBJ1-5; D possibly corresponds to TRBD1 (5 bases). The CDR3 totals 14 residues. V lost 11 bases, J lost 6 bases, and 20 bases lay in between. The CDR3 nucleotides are TGTGCCTCGTCCCGGGCAGGGAGCGTTCAGCCCCAGCATTTT. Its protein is CASSRAGSVQPQHF.

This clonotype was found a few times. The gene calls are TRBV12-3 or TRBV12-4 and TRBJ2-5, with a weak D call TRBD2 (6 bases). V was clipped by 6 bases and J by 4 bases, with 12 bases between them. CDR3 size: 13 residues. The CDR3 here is CASREGIPETQYF. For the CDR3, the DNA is TGTGCCAGCAGGGAGGGAATTCCAGAGACCCAGTACTTC.

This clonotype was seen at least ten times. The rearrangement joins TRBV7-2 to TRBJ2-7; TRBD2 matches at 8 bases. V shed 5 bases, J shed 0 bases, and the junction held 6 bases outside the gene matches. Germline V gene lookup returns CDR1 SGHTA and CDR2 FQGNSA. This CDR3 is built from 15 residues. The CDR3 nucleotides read TGTGCCAGCAGCGTCACCGGGACTAGCTCCTACGAGCAGTACTTC. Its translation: CASSVTGTSSYEQYF.

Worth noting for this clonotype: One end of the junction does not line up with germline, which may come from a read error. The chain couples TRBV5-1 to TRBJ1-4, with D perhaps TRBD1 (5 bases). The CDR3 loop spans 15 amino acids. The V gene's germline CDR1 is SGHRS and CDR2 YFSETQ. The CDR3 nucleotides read TGCGCCAGCAGCGCCCTGACAGCCTCCAATGAAAGACTGTTTTTT. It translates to CASSALTASNERLFF.

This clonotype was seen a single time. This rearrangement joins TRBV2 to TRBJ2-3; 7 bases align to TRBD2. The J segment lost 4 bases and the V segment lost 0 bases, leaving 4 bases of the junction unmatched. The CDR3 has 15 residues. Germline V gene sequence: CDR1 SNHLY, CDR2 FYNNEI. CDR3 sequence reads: CASSEAGRWPDTQYF. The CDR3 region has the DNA TGTGCCAGCAGTGAAGCCGGGAGGTGGCCAGATACGCAGTATTTT.

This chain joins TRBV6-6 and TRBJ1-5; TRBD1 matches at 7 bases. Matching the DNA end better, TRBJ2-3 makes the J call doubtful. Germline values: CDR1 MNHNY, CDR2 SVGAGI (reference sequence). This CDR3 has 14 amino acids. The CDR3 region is CASSTDRARQPQYF. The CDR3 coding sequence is TGTGCCAGCAGTACAGACAGGGCACGGCAGCCCCAGTATTTT.

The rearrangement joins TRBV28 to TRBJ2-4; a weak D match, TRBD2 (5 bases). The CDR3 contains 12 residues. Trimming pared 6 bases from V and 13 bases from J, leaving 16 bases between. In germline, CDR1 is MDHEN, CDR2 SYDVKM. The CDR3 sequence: CASSHDVERQYF. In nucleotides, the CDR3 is TGTGCCAGCAGCCATGACGTCGAGCGGCAGTACTTC.

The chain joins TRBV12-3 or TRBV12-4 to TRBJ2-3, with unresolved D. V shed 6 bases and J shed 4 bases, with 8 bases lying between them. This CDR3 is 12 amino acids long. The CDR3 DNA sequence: TGTGCCAGCAGAGTACGGCCAGATACGCAGTATTTT. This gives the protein CASRVRPDTQYF.

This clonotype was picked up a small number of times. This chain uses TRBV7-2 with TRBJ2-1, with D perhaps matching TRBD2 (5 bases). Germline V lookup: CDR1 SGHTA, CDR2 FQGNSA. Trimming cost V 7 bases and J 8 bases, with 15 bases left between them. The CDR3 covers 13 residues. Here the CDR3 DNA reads TGTACCAGCACCATTAATCTAGCCGATGAGCAGTTCTTC. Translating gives CTSTINLADEQFF.

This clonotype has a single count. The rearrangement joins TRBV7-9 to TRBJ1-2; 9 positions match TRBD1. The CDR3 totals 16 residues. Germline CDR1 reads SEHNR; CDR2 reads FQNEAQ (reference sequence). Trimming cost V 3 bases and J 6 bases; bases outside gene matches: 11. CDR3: CASSLGPFTGGDGYTF. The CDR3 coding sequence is TGTGCCAGCAGCTTGGGGCCCTTTACAGGGGGCGATGGCTACACCTTC.

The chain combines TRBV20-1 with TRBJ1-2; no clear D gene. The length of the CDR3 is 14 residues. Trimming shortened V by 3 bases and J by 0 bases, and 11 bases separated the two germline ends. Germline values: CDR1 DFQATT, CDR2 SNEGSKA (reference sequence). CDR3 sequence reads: CSASRPPANYGYTF. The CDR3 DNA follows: TGCAGTGCTAGTCGGCCCCCAGCTAACTATGGCTACACCTTC.

The DNA of the CDR3 is TGCGCCAGCAGCCAAGGTCAGGAGCCCCCCACCTTC. This translates into CASSQGQEPPTF. The chain uses TRBV4-3 and TRBJ1-2; D remains ambiguous. The ends were cut back, 1 base at V and 13 bases at J, with 13 bases in the middle. The germline V gene encodes CDR1 LGHNA and CDR2 YSLEER. This CDR3 comprises 12 residues.

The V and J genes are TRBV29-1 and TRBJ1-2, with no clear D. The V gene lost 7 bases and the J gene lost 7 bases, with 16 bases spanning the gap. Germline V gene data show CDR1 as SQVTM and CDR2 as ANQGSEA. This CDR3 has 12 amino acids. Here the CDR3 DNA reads TGCAGCGGTGGAGGAGGAACGCCTGGCTACACCTTC. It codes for CSGGGGTPGYTF.